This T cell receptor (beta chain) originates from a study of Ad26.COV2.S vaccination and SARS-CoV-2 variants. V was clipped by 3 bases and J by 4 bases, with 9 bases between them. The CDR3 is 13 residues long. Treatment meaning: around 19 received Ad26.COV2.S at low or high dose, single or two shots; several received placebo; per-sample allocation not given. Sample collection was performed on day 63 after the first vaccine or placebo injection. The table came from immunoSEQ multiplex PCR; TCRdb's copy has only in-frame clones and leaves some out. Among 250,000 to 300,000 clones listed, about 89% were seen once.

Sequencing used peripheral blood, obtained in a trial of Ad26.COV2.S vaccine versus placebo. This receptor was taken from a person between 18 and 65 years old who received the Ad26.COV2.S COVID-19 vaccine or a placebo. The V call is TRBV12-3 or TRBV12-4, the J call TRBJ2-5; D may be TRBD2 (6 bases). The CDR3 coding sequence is TGTGCCAGCAGTTTGGGACTGCCAGAGACCCAGTACTTC. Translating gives CASSLGLPETQYF.